This T cell receptor beta chain was obtained from a study of identical twins. Regarding the study as a whole: Excess twin sharing in beta out-of-frame sequences was weaker. For cord blood, abundant beta clonotypes had fewer insertions, unlike memory repertoires, which showed none.

TCRdb used MiXCR to reprocess the 5' RACE reads, holding one entry per CDR3 protein. Of hundreds of thousands of distinct CDR3 sequences in the sample, approximately 18% were seen once. As concerns this clonotype: Its specificity is unknown.

V gave up 6 bases and J gave up 3 bases, with 11 bases separating them. CDR3 length equals 13 residues. This sample was shared with a second study, whose subject was T cells expressing NK-cell markers. This second study says: Of CD8+ T cells, 1.0-7.0% belonged to dominant NKG2C+ clonotypes in several donors. It remained uncertain whether the expanded NKG2C+ T cell clones were specific for HCMV antigens.

This rearrangement joins TRBV12-3 or TRBV12-4 to TRBJ1-1; D gene unclear. Sequencing used PBMCs. The clonotype comes from a woman between 18 and 29 years old in good health. The CDR3 nucleotides are TGTGCCAGCAGCCGCCGGAGTGACACTGAAGCTTTCTTT. It translates to CASSRRSDTEAFF.